A single T cell receptor (beta chain) is shown here with its context. Its antigen is unidentified. Healthy Caucasian donors formed the entire cohort. A single record per CDR3 protein comes from TCRdb applying MiXCR to the 5' RACE reads. The data contain under 300,000 distinct CDR3 sequences, roughly 7.1% of them singletons. The CDR3 has 16 amino acids. The germline V gene has CDR1 MNHNS and CDR2 SASEGT. Between the trimmed V and J ends, which lost 3 bases and 2 bases, there was a span of 15 bases. This sample was taken from a study of identical twins. Whole-study results and caveats: Twins' excess sharing was less marked for out-of-frame beta sequences.

This sample was shared with a second study, whose subject was T cells expressing NK-cell markers. Per that paper: Underlying the TCR beta repertoires were sorted CD3+CD56+NKG2C+, CD3+CD56+NKG2C- and CD3+CD56-NKG2C+ T cells.

The sequence was collected from a woman in her late teens or twenties in good health. V and J are TRBV6-1 and TRBJ2-3; no clear D gene. Input material: CD8+ T cells sorted from blood. CDR3 region: CASSEPTETYTDTQYF. The CDR3 DNA is TGTGCCAGCAGTGAGCCGACGGAAACATACACAGATACGCAGTATTTT.